Shown below are 9 T cell receptor beta chains from a single sample sequenced in a study of blood T cell repertoires in COVID-19. Libraries were prepared by immunoSEQ multiplex PCR; TCRdb keeps only in-frame clonotypes and omits some of them. The table records 85,000 to 90,000 clones, about 84% of them present only once. The sample was peripheral blood. All receptors come from a human donor in a cohort sampled during active COVID-19.

This sequence joins TRBV30 and TRBJ1-3, with TRBD1 matching 7 bases. Looked up from germline, CDR1 is GTSNPN and CDR2 is SVGIG (reference sequence). Trimming removed 4 bases from V and 0 bases from J; junction bases left unmatched: 9. The CDR3 contains 16 residues. The CDR3: CAWNQKQGSSGNTIYF. The CDR3 nucleotides read TGTGCCTGGAACCAGAAACAGGGGAGCTCTGGAAACACCATATATTTT.

The V and J genes are TRBV19 and TRBJ1-6, with D tentatively TRBD1 (6 bases). V shed 6 bases and J shed 7 bases, with 10 bases lying between them. CDR3 length equals 13 residues. Germline CDR1 LNHDA, CDR2 SQIVND (reference sequence). The CDR3 region is CASSPTGNSPLHF. The CDR3 DNA is TGTGCCAGTAGCCCAACAGGGAATTCACCCCTCCACTTT.

The V gene is TRBV5-1, the J gene TRBJ1-1, with a possible D match to TRBD1 (5 bases). V lost 4 bases to trimming and J lost 3 bases, with 10 bases between them. Germline values: CDR1 SGHRS, CDR2 YFSETQ. The CDR3 covers 13 residues. CDR3 in amino acids: CASSSTGYTEAFF. The CDR3 DNA reads TGCGCCAGCAGCAGTACAGGATACACTGAAGCTTTCTTT.

The chain has TRBV19 and TRBJ2-5; 12 nucleotides align to TRBD1. The junction had 6 bases not matched to a gene; V was cut back by 6 bases and J by 4 bases. Germline values: CDR1 LNHDA, CDR2 SQIVND (reference sequence). This CDR3 is 15 amino acids long. The CDR3 protein is CASRGTGGMGETQYF. The DNA for the CDR3 is TGTGCCAGTAGGGGGACAGGGGGCATGGGAGAGACCCAGTACTTC.

J is TRBJ2-1 and V is TRBV7-9; TRBD1 matches 9 bases. Germline loops: CDR1 SEHNR, CDR2 FQNEAQ (reference sequence). The CDR3 consists of 12 residues. CDR3 amino acids: CAWGQGYNEQFF. The DNA for the CDR3 is TGTGCTTGGGGACAGGGATACAATGAGCAGTTCTTC.

This sequence joins TRBV14 and TRBJ2-6; 8 nucleotides align to TRBD2. The V gene's germline CDR1 is SGHDN and CDR2 FVKESK. The CDR3 runs 13 residues. The V segment lost 10 bases and the J segment 4 bases; nucleotides outside the gene matches: 3. CDR3 protein: CATRGAGANVLTF. CDR3 DNA: TGTGCCACGCGGGGGGCCGGGGCCAACGTCCTGACTTTC. The whole variable domain, filled in from reference TRBV14 and TRBJ2-6, reads EAGVTQFPSHSVIEKGQTVTLRCDPISGHDNLYWYRRVMGKEIKFLLHFVKESKQDESGMPNNRFLAERTGGTYSTLKVQPAELEDSGVYFCATRGAGANVLTFGAGSRLTVL.

CDR3 sequence reads: CASSLVGAGGTDTQYF. The CDR3 nucleotides read TGTGCCAGCAGCTTAGTTGGAGCGGGTGGCACAGATACGCAGTATTTT. This chain joins TRBV7-2 and TRBJ2-3; weak D call: TRBD2 (6 bases). The CDR3 runs 16 residues. The germline gives CDR1 SGHTA, CDR2 FQGNSA. Trimming shortened V by 1 base and J by 1 base, and 12 bases separated the two germline ends.

This chain joins TRBV2 and TRBJ2-2; 10 bases line up with TRBD2. Trimming took 6 bases from V and 3 from J; bases not matched to a gene: 7. CDR3 size: 16 residues. Germline loops: CDR1 SNHLY, CDR2 FYNNEI. The CDR3 spells CASRVSGGTYTGELFF. The CDR3 DNA sequence: TGTGCCAGCAGAGTTAGCGGGGGGACTTACACCGGGGAGCTGTTTTTT.

A remark on this clone: Other DNA sequences in the sample encode the same CDR3. The J gene is TRBJ2-7, the V gene TRBV19; 9 nucleotides match TRBD2. The CDR3 has 15 amino acids. Germline CDR1 and CDR2: LNHDA and SQIVND (reference sequence). V lost 3 bases, J lost 0 bases, and 3 bases stayed unmatched. The CDR3: CASSIASGTSYEQYF. The CDR3 DNA reads TGTGCCAGTAGTATTGCTAGCGGGACCTCCTACGAGCAGTACTTC.